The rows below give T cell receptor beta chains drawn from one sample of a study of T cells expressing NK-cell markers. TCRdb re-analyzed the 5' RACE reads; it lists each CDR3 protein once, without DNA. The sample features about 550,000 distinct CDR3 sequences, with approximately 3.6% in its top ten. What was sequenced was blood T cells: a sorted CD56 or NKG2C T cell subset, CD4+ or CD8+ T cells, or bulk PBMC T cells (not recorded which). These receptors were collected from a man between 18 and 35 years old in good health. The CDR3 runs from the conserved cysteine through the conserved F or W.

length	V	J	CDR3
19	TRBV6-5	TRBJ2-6	CASSLRRGQGVLGANVLTF
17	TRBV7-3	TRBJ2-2	CASSQTSDSGLTGELFF
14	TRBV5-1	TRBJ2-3	CASSLVKREDTQYF
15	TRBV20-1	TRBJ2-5	CSARASAGGSETQYF
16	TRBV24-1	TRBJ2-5	CATSDPLAGAQETQYF
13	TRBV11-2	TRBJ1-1	CASSSLMNTEAFF
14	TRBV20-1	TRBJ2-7	CSVPSSGITYEQYF
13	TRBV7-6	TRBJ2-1	CASSLVEGAEQFF
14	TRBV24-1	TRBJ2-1	CATSGWTDRPGQFF
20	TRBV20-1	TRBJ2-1	CSAKTPWGLAGEFSYNEQFF
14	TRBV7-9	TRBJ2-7	CASSLDRAKPEQYF
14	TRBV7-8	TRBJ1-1	CASIQGGQGAEAFF
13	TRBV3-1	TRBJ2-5	CASSHGTGETQYF
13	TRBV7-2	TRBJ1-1	CASRPVMNTEAFF
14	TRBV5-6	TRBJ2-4	CASSLFGQKNIQYF
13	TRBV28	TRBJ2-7	CASSPTGMREQYF
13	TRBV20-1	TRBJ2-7	CSARGGVLGEQYF
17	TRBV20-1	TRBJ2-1	CSASRTSGRYEWDEQFF
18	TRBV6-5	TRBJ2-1	CASSNDRLPNRIYNEQFF
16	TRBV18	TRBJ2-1	CASSRARTSGSNEQFF